This TCR beta chain was found in a study of identical twins. The CDR3 runs 18 residues. Details on this clonotype: The target antigen is unknown.

A universal primer binding site was introduced by template switching. The final cDNA contained unique molecular identifiers. TCRdb re-derived calls from the 5' RACE reads in MiXCR, one entry per CDR3 protein. The sample lists 450,000 to 650,000 distinct CDR3 sequences, around 9.6% occurring once. Findings and caveats of the study: Within twin pairs, the out-of-frame alpha sequences they shared showed excess low generation probability. Researchers reported weaker excess twin sharing in beta out-of-frame sequences.

The sample was also reused in another study, on yellow fever vaccine responses in identical twins.

The receptor's source is a woman aged 18-29 years in good health. The V and J genes are TRBV1 and TRBJ2-1; the table's D call, TRBD2, has no DNA check behind it. TRBV1 has pseudogene status. What was sequenced was PBMCs. The CDR3 loop is CTSSQDMGLGFIYNEQFF. The CDR3 DNA sequence: TGCACCAGCAGCCAAGATATGGGACTAGGCTTTATCTACAATGAGCAGTTCTTC.